This T cell receptor beta chain was captured in a study of blood T cells in healthy people across ages. About the research overall: Per two T cells, template switching captured roughly one barcoded beta molecule. Points from the study as a whole: TCR beta diversity per million T cells fell roughly linearly with age.

As regards this clonotype: Its antigen is undetermined.

CDR1 and CDR2 from the germline V gene are SGHVS and FNYEAQ. The V and J ends lost 0 bases and 0 bases respectively, with 9 bases between them. The CDR3 spans 17 residues. It was with a sample-barcoded 5' primer and a J-beta primer mix that a second PCR of about 6 to 12 cycles was run. Each of the samples gave a minimum of 2.5 million paired-end reads that contained CDR3. One entry per CDR3 protein, called by TCRdb with MiXCR from the 5' RACE reads. The sample comprises roughly 700,000 distinct CDR3 sequences, around 48% of which are singletons, and around 32% rests with the top ten. The donors, aged about 6 to 100, were healthy Caucasians from Russia.

The rearrangement links TRBV7-6 to TRBJ2-6; weak D call: TRBD1 (5 bases). The source is a woman aged 55 to 70 in good health. The sample consisted of blood. CDR3 coding DNA: TGTGCCAGCAGCTTAGCGCGACAGCCCTCTGGGGCCAACGTCCTGACTTTC. Amino acids: CASSLARQPSGANVLTF.